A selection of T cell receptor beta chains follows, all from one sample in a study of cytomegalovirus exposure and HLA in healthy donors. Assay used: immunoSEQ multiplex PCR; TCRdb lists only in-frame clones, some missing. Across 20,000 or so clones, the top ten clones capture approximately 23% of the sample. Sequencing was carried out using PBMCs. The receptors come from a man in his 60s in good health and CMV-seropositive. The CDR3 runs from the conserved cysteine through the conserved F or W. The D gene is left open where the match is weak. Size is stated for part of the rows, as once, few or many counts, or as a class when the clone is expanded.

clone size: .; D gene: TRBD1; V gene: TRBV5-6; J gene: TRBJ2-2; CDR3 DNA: TGTGCCAGCAGCTTTTACGGACAGGGTCTCGGGGAGCTGTTTTTT; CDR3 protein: CASSFYGQGLGELFF
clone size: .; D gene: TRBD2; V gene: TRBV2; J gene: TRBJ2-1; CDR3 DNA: TGTGCCAGCAGTGAACCCCCGGAAGCGGGAGGCTCCAATGAGCAGTTCTTC; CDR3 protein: CASSEPPEAGGSNEQFF
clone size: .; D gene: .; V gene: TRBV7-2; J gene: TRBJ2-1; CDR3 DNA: TGTGCCAGCAGCGTCCCCGCGGGGTCTGGGGAGCAGTTCTTC; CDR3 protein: CASSVPAGSGEQFF
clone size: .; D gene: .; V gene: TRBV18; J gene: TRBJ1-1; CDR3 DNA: TGTGCCAGCTCCCCAATTAGACAGACGAACACTGAAGCTTTCTTT; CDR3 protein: CASSPIRQTNTEAFF
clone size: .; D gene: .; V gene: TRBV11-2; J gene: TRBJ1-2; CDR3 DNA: TGTGCCAGCAGCCATGGGACGGGACTTGGCTACACCTTC; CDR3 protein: CASSHGTGLGYTF
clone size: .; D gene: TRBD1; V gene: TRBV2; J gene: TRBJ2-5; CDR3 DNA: TGTGCCAGCAGTGAAGCGCCACTTGGACAGGGTTCAAAGACCCAGTACTTC; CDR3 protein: CASSEAPLGQGSKTQYF
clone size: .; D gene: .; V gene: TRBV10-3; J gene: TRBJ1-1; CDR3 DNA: TGTGCCATCAGTGAAGAAGGAGGACCCGAAGCTTTCTTT; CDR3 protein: CAISEEGGPEAFF
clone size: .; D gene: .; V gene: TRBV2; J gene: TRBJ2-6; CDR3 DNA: TGTGCCAGCAGGCCGCGGACTCCCGACTCTGGGGCCAACGTCCTGACTTTC; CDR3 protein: CASRPRTPDSGANVLTF
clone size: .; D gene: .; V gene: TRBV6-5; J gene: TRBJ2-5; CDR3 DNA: TGTGCCAGCAGTTTACCAGGCACAGAGACCCAGTACTTC; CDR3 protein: CASSLPGTETQYF
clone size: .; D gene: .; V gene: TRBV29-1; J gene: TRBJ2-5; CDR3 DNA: TGCAGCGTTGATCAGGCGAGAGAGACCCAGTACTTC; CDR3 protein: CSVDQARETQYF
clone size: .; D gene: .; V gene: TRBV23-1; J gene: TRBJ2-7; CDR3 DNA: TGCGCCAGCAGTTACCGGGACACGACCTACGAGCAGTACTTC; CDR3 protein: CASSYRDTTYEQYF
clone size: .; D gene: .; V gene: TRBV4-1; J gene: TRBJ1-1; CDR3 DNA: TGCGCCAGCAGCCAAGATCGGGGGAGAGGTAACACTGAAGCTTTCTTT; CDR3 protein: CASSQDRGRGNTEAFF
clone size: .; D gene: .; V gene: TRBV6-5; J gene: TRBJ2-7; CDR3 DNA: TGTGCCAGCCGCCTTAGTAGGCAGGGGACGTACGAGCAGTACTTC; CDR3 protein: CASRLSRQGTYEQYF
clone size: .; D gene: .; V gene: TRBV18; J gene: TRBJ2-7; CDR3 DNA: TGTGCCAGCTCACCACCATCGGGGATTTTATTCTACGAGCAGTACTTC; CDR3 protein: CASSPPSGILFYEQYF
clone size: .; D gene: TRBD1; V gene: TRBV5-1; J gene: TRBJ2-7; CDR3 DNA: TGCGCCAGCAGCTCGACGGGACAGAACTACGAGCAGTACTTC; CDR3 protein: CASSSTGQNYEQYF
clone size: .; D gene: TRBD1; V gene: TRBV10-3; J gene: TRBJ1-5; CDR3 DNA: TGTGCCATCAGGGACAGGGATAATCAGCCCCAGCATTTT; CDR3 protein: CAIRDRDNQPQHF
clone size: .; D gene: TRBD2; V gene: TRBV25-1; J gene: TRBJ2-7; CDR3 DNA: TGTGCCAGCAGTGCCCGTCGGGCTAGCGGAAGGTACGAGCAGTACTTC; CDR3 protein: CASSARRASGRYEQYF
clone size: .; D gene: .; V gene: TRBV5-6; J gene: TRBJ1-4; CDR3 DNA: TGTGCCAGCAGCCCCCGCGACAGGTCGAGGGGTGAAAAACTGTTTTTT; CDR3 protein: CASSPRDRSRGEKLFF
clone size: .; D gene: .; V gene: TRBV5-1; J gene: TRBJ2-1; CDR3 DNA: TGCGCCAGCAGCTTACCGACTCAGCCGTACAATGAGCAGTTCTTC; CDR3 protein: CASSLPTQPYNEQFF
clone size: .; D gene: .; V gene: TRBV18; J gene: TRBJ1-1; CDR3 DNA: TGTGCCAGCGCACCGCAGGGGTTATCTATGAACACTGAAGCTTTCTTT; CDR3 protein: CASAPQGLSMNTEAFF
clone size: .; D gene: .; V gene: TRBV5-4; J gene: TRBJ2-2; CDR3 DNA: TGTGCCAGCAGCTCCCCACTGAGCGCGAACACCGGGGAGCTGTTTTTT; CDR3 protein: CASSSPLSANTGELFF
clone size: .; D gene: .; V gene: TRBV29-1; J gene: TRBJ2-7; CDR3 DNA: TGCAGCGTTCTGGAAGACAGCTACTCCTACGAGCAGTACTTC; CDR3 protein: CSVLEDSYSYEQYF
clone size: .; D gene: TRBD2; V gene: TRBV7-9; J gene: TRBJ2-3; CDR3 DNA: TGTGCCAGCAGCCCACTCCAACTAGCGGGAGTAGCTACGCAGTATTTT; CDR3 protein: CASSPLQLAGVATQYF
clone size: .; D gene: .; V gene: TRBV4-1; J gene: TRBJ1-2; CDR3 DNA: TGCGCCAGCAGCCAAGTAGTTTCCGTGAGTGGCTACACCTTC; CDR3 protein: CASSQVVSVSGYTF
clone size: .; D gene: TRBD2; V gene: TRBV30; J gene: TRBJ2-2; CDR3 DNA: TGTGCCTGGAGTGCTAGCGGGGTCACCGGGGAGCTGTTTTTT; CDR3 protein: CAWSASGVTGELFF
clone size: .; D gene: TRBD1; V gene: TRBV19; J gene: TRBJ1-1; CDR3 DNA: TGTGCCAGTAGCCCGGGACAGGGGAGCATGAACACTGAAGCTTTCTTT; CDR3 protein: CASSPGQGSMNTEAFF
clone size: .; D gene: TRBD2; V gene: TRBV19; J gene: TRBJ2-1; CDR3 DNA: TGTGCCAGTAGTAACCGGGGACTAGCGGGAGGGGCTGACAATGAGCAGTTCTTC; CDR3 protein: CASSNRGLAGGADNEQFF
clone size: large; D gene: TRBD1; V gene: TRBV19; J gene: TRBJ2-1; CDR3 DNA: TGTGCCAGTGAACGGACAGGGAGTTCCTACAATGAGCAGTTCTTC; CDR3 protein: CASERTGSSYNEQFF
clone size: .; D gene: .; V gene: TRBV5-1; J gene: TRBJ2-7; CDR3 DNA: TGCGCCAGCAGCTTGGGACAGGACATCTACGAGCAGTACTTC; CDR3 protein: CASSLGQDIYEQYF
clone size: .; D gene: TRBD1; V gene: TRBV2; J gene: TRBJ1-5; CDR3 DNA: TGTGCCAGCAGCGAGGGACAGGTCAATCAGCCCCAGCATTTT; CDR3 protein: CASSEGQVNQPQHF
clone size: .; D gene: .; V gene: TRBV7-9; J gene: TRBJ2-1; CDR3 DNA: TGTGCCAGCAGCTTCACGCAGGGCAACAATGAGCAGTTCTTC; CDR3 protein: CASSFTQGNNEQFF
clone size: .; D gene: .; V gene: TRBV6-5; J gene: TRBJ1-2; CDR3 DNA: TGTGCCAGCAGTTACTCAGGACAGAACTATGGCTACACCTTC; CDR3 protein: CASSYSGQNYGYTF
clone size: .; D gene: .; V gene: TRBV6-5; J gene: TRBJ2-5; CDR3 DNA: TGTGCCAGCAGCCTTTTCAGCCAAGAGACCCAGTACTTC; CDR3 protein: CASSLFSQETQYF
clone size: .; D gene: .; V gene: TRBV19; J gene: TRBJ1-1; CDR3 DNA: TGTGCCAGTAGGAGGAAGTTATCGAACACTGAAGCTTTCTTT; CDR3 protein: CASRRKLSNTEAFF
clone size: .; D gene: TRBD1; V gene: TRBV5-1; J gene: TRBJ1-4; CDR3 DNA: TGCGCCAGCAGCCCGGGACAGGGTGGCGAAAAACTGTTTTTT; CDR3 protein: CASSPGQGGEKLFF